What follows are 18 T cell receptor beta chains derived from one specimen sequenced in a study. TCRdb re-derived calls from the reads in MiXCR, one entry per CDR3 protein. The sample has 1,500 or so distinct CDR3 sequences; approximately 20% are singletons. Sequencing was performed on CD8+ T cells (not recorded whether cultured). These receptor sequences come from a female donor.

The V and J genes are TRBV28 and TRBJ2-7; possibly TRBD1 or TRBD2 for D (6 bases each). Between the trimmed V and J ends, which lost 3 bases and 5 bases, there was a span of 14 bases. The CDR3 runs 14 residues. Germline CDR1 reads MDHEN; CDR2 reads SYDVKM. CDR3 in DNA: TGTGCCAGCAGTTTCCCGGGGGCTTTGAACGAGCAGTACTTC. Translation: CASSFPGALNEQYF. The complete variable domain, with remaining parts taken from reference TRBV28 and TRBJ2-7, reads DVKVTQSSRYLVKRTGEKVFLECVQDMDHENMFWYRQDPGLGLRLIYFSYDVKMKEKGDIPEGYSVSREKKERFSLILESASTNQTSMYLCASSFPGALNEQYFGPGTRLTVT.

In this sample, this clonotype turned up a few times. A much more abundant neighbour one base away suggests this may be a read error. The chain uses TRBV11-2 and TRBJ1-5; no clear D gene. The germline V gene has CDR1 SGHAT and CDR2 FQNNGV. CDR3 length: 16 amino acids. Deletions cut 1 base from V and 6 bases from J, with 16 bases between. CDR3: CASSLGGDWRAQPQHF. The CDR3 nucleotides read TGTGCCAGCAGCTTAGGCGGTGACTGGAGGGCTCAGCCCCAGCATTTT.

There are a few counts of this clonotype. The chain links TRBV25-1 to TRBJ1-5; TRBD1 aligns across 7 bases. The CDR3 extends over 12 amino acids. CDR1 is MGHDK, CDR2 SYGVNS, per germline. Losses at the gene ends were 7 bases for V and 9 bases for J; bases not matched to a gene: 6. The CDR3 DNA reads as TGTGCCAGCAACAGGGGAGCGGGGCCCCAGCATTTT. This sequence encodes CASNRGAGPQHF.

By proportion, this clonotype is medium-sized. This chain connects TRBV27 to TRBJ2-6, with D unresolved. Germline CDR1 and CDR2: MNHEY and SMNVEV (reference sequence). The CDR3 runs 15 residues. V was clipped by 1 base and J by 3 bases, with 7 bases between them. In nucleotides, the CDR3 is TGTGCCAGCAGTTTATTCCTCGGTGGGGCCAACGTCCTGACTTTC. It translates to CASSLFLGGANVLTF.

By share, this clonotype ranks as medium-sized. The chain uses TRBV12-3 or TRBV12-4 and TRBJ2-3; 10 nucleotides match TRBD1. This CDR3 has 16 amino acids. V shed 6 bases and J 10 bases; nucleotides not matched to a gene: 16. The chain's CDR3 is CASSPGDRGIGGAQYF. CDR3 sequence (DNA): TGTGCCAGCAGCCCTGGGGACAGGGGAATAGGTGGCGCGCAGTATTTT.

Within the sample, this clonotype is medium-sized. This rearrangement joins TRBV7-6 to TRBJ2-1, with 11 bases aligning to TRBD2. The CDR3 is made up of 16 amino acids. After removal of 5 bases from V and 8 bases from J, the junction contained 11 bases not matched to a gene. CDR1 is SGHVS and CDR2 is FNYEAQ in the germline V gene. The CDR3 nucleotides read TGTGCCAGCAGCGTGTTGACTAGCGGGGCGGGGGATGAGCAGTTCTTC. Translating gives CASSVLTSGAGDEQFF.

The V and J genes are TRBV27 and TRBJ2-1; a weak D match, TRBD1 (6 bases). Germline assignment: CDR1 MNHEY and CDR2 SMNVEV (reference sequence). This CDR3 is 11 amino acids long. V lost 9 bases and J lost 5, with 8 bases in between. DNA of the CDR3: TGTGCCAGGACAGGCCACAATGAGCAGTTCTTC. This gives the protein CARTGHNEQFF.

At least ten counts were recorded for this clonotype. Because it lacks the conserved phenylalanine or tryptophan at the end, this CDR3 is likely a read error. V is TRBV5-1 and J is TRBJ2-1; 10 nucleotides match TRBD2. The V gene's germline CDR1 is SGHRS and CDR2 YFSETQ. The CDR3 has 17 residues. Trimming cost V 0 bases and J 0 bases; bases outside gene matches: 3. DNA for the CDR3: TGCGCCAGCAGCTTGGATGCTAGCGGGAGCTCCTACAATGAGCAGTTCCTC. Translation gives CASSLDASGSSYNEQFL.

Turning to this clonotype: A much bigger clone sits one base away, suggesting this may be a read error. The V and J genes are TRBV28 and TRBJ2-7, with D possibly being TRBD2 (5 bases). The CDR3 contains 13 residues. V was cut by 1 base and J by 9 bases, with 13 bases left in between. Germline V CDR1 and CDR2: MDHEN, SYDVKM. The CDR3 here is CASSLSLAHGQYF. CDR3 DNA: TGTGCCAGCAGTTTATCTCTAGCCCACGGGCAGTACTTC.

This clonotype is judged medium-sized. A junction boundary mismatches the germline segment, possibly from a read error. The chain has TRBV29-1 and TRBJ1-2; D remains unclear. The germline gives CDR1 SQVTM, CDR2 ANQGSEA. This CDR3 spans 13 amino acids. The CDR3 DNA follows: TGCAGCGCACCGACACCGACCCGAGGCGGCTACGCCTTC. Translated, it gives CSAPTPTRGGYAF.

Within the sample, this clonotype is medium-sized. The V and J genes are TRBV11-1 and TRBJ2-7; no definite D call. CDR3 length: 12 residues. V lost 0 bases and J 5 bases, leaving 5 bases between the germline ends. Germline V gives CDR1 SGHAT, CDR2 FQDESV (reference sequence). The CDR3 is CASSLAQHEQYF. In DNA, the CDR3 is TGTGCCAGCAGCTTAGCCCAACACGAGCAGTACTTC.

Worth noting for this clonotype: At one of its ends the junction is not consistent with the germline gene, which may arise from a read error. This sequence joins TRBV29-1 and TRBJ2-7; D remains ambiguous. Germline V gene data show CDR1 as SQVTM and CDR2 as ANQGSEA. CDR3 length: 11 amino acids. CDR3 nucleotide sequence: TGCAGCGTTGGCCAGATCTACGAGCAGTGCTTC. Protein product: CSVGQIYEQCF.

Sample share makes this clonotype medium-sized. DNA of the CDR3: TGTGCCAGCAGCCTGGCAGGGGTGTCCTACGAGCAGTACTTC. Protein: CASSLAGVSYEQYF. The gene calls are TRBV14 and TRBJ2-7; D is perhaps TRBD1 (6 bases). CDR1 SGHDN and CDR2 FVKESK come from the germline V gene. The length of the CDR3 is 14 residues. V was trimmed by 4 bases and J by 1 base, leaving 11 bases between them. The variable domain in full, with the rest retrieved from reference TRBV14 and TRBJ2-7, is EAGVTQFPSHSVIEKGQTVTLRCDPISGHDNLYWYRRVMGKEIKFLLHFVKESKQDESGMPNNRFLAERTGGTYSTLKVQPAELEDSGVYFCASSLAGVSYEQYFGPGTRLTVT.

In its sample, this clonotype ranks as medium-sized (0.01 to 0.1%). This rearrangement joins TRBV6-4 to TRBJ1-6; D is undetermined. The V and J ends lost 6 bases and 3 bases respectively, with 6 bases between them. Germline V gene sequence: CDR1 MRHNA, CDR2 SNTAGT. The CDR3 has 13 residues. In DNA form, the CDR3 reads TGTGCCAGCAGGGAGGACTATAATTCACCCCTCCACTTT. Translation gives CASREDYNSPLHF.

By its share, this clonotype is medium-sized (0.01 to 0.1%). The chain recombines TRBV7-8 with TRBJ1-2; D possibly corresponds to TRBD1 (5 bases). Germline CDR1 is SGHVS and CDR2 is FQNEAQ. V was trimmed by 5 bases and J by 8 bases, leaving 33 bases between them. This CDR3 is built from 19 residues. The CDR3 here is CASSPTNGRSAGGTRGYTF. For the CDR3, the DNA is TGTGCCAGCAGCCCGACAAATGGACGCTCGGCCGGGGGAACTAGGGGCTACACCTTC.

This clonotype is deemed medium-sized. This sequence joins TRBV10-3 and TRBJ1-2, with D tentatively TRBD1 (5 bases). Germline V gene data show CDR1 as ENHRY and CDR2 as SYGVKD. Deletions cut 2 bases from V and 7 bases from J, with 8 bases between. This CDR3 contains 12 residues. This CDR3 is CAISEGASGYTF. The CDR3 nucleotides are TGTGCCATCAGTGAGGGGGCTAGTGGCTACACCTTC.

This clonotype is deemed large (0.1 to 1%). A junction end diverges from the germline sequence, so it may reflect a read error. The chain recombines TRBV7-7 with TRBJ2-5; either TRBD1 or TRBD2 may supply D (5 bases each). The CDR3 extends over 15 amino acids. The germline CDR1 and CDR2 sequences are SSHAT and FNYEAQ (reference sequence). The CDR3 DNA reads as TGTGCTAGCAGCCCCACCGGGACGGGAATAGAGACCCAGTACTTC. Its translation is CASSPTGTGIETQYF.

The chain carries TRBV29-1 and TRBJ1-1; the D is unclear. CDR1 and CDR2 (germline): SQVTM, ANQGSEA. The CDR3 runs to 14 residues. Trimming pared 8 bases from V and 6 bases from J, leaving 22 bases between. The CDR3 sequence is CSTAFGRRRPEAFF. For the CDR3, the DNA is TGCAGCACTGCTTTCGGCAGGCGTCGCCCTGAAGCTTTCTTT.